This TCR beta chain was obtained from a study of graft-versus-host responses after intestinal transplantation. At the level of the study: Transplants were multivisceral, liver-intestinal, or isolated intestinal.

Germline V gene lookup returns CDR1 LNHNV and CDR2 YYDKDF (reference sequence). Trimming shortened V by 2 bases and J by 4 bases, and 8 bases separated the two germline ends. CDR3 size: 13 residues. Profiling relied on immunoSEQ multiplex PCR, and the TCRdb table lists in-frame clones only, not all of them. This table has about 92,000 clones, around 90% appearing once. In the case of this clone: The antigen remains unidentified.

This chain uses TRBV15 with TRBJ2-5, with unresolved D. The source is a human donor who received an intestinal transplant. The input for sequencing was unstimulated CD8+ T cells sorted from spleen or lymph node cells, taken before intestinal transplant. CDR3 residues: CATSRSMGETQYF. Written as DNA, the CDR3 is TGTGCCACCAGCAGAAGCATGGGAGAGACCCAGTACTTC.